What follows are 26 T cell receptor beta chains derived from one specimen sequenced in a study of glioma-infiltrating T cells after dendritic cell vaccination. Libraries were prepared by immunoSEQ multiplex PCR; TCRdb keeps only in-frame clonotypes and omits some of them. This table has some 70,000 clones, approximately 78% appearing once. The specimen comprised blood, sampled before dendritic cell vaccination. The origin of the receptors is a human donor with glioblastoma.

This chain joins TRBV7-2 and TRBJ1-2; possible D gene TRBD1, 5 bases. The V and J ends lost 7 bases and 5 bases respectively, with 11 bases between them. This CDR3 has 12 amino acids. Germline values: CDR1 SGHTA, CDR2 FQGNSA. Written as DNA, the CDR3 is TGTGCCAGCACCGGGGGAGGGTATGGCTACACCTTC. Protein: CASTGGGYGYTF.

The CDR3 nucleotides read TGTGCCACCAGCAGAGATTACGGCGGGAACACTGAAGCTTTCTTT. This encodes CATSRDYGGNTEAFF. This chain uses TRBV15 with TRBJ1-1; D is uncertain. This CDR3 region has 15 residues. Trimming removed 0 bases from V and 1 base from J, with 9 bases in between. Germline V gives CDR1 LNHNV, CDR2 YYDKDF (reference sequence).

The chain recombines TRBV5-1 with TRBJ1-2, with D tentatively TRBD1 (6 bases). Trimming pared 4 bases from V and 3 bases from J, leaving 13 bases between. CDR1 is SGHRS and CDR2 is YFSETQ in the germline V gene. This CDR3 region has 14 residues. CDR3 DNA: TGCGCCAGCAGCCCATCCCGGACAGACTATGGCTACACCTTC. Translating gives CASSPSRTDYGYTF.

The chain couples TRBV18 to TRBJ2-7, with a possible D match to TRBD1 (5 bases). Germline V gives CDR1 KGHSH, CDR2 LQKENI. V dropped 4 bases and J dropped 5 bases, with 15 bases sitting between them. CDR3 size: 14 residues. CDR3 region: CASSLAGFGDEQYF. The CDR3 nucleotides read TGTGCCAGCTCACTAGCAGGGTTCGGCGACGAGCAGTACTTC.

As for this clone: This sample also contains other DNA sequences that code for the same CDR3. CDR3 sequence (DNA): TGTGCCAGCAGTTCCTCCTCCGGAAACACCATATATTTT. Translation: CASSSSSGNTIYF. The V and J genes are TRBV27 and TRBJ1-3; D not resolved. Trimming shortened V by 4 bases and J by 4 bases, and 8 bases separated the two germline ends. The CDR3 covers 13 residues. The germline V gene has CDR1 MNHEY and CDR2 SMNVEV (reference sequence).

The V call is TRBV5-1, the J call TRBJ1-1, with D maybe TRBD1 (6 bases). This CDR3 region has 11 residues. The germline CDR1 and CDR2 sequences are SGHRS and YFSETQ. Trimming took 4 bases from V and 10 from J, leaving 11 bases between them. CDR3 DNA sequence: TGCGCCAGCAGCCAGGGGTGGAGAGCTTTCTTT. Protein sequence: CASSQGWRAFF.

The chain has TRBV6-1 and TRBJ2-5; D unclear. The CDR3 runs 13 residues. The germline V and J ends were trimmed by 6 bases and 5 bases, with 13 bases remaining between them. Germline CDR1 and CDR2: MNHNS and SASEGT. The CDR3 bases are TGTGCCAGCAGGGAATCTTCCGGGGAGACCCAGTACTTC. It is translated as CASRESSGETQYF.

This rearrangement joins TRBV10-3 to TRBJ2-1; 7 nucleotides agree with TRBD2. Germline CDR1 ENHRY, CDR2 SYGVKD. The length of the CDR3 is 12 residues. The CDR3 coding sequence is TGTCCATGGGAAGCGGGATACAATGAGCAGTTCTTC. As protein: CPWEAGYNEQFF.

The CDR3 sequence: CASSVATFRTGVSGELFF. The CDR3 bases are TGTGCCAGCAGCGTAGCTACGTTTAGGACAGGGGTATCCGGGGAGCTGTTTTTT. The chain is built from TRBV9 and TRBJ2-2, with TRBD1 matching over 9 bases. The CDR3 totals 18 residues. CDR1 is SGDLS, CDR2 YYNGEE, per germline. The junction had 12 bases not matched to a gene; V was cut back by 0 bases and J by 6 bases.

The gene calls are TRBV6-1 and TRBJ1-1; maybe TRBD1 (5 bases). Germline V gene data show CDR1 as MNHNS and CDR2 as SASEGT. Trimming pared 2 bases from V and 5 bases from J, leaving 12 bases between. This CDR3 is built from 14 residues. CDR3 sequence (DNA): TGTGCCAGCAGTGAACGGTGGGAGGGGACTGAAGCTTTCTTT. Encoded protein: CASSERWEGTEAFF.

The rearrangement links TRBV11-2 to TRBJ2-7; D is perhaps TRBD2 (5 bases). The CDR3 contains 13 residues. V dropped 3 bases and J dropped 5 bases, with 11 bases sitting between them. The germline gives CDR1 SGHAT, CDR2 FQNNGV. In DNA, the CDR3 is TGTGCCAGCAGCTTCGAGGGAAGTGACGAGCAGTACTTC. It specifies CASSFEGSDEQYF.

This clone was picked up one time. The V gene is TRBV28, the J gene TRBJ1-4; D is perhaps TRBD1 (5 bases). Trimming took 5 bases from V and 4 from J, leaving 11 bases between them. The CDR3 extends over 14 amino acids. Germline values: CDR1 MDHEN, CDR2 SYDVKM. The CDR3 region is CASSAGRINEKLFF. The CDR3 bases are TGTGCCAGCAGTGCAGGGAGGATTAATGAAAAACTGTTTTTT.

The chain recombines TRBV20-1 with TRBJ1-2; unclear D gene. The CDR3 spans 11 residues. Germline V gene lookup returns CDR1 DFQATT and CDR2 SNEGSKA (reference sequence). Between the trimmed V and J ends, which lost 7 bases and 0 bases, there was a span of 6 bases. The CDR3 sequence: CSVTANYGYTF. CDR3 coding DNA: TGCAGTGTCACAGCTAACTATGGCTACACCTTC.

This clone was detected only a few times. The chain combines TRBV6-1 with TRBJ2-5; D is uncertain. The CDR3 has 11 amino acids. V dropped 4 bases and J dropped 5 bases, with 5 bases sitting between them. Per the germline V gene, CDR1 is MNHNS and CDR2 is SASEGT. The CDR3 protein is CASSGMETQYF. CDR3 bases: TGTGCCAGCAGTGGTATGGAGACCCAGTACTTC.

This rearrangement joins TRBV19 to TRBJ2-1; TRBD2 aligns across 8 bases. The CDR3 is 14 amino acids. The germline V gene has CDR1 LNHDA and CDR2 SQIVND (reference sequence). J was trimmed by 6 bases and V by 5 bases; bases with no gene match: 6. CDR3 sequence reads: CASSPRGGFNEQFF. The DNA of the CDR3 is TGTGCCAGTAGTCCTCGGGGGGGGTTCAATGAGCAGTTCTTC.

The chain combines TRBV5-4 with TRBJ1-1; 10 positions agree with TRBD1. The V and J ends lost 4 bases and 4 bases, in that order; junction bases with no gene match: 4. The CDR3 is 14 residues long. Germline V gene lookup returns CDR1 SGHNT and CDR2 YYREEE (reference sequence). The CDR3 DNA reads TGTGCCAGCAGCCTGGACAGGGGGAGCACTGAAGCTTTCTTT. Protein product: CASSLDRGSTEAFF.

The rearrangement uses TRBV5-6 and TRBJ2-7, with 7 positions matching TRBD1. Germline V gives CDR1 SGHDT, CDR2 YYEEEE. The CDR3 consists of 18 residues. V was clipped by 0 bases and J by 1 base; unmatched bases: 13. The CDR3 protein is CASSLGDRWDSLSYEQYF. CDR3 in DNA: TGTGCCAGCAGCTTGGGAGATCGTTGGGACAGCCTGTCCTACGAGCAGTACTTC.

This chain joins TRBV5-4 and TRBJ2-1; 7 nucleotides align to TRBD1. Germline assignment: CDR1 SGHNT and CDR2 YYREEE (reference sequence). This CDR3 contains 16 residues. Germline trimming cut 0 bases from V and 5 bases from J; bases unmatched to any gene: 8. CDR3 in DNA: TGTGCCAGCAGCTTGGGGACAGGCTACACCCACAATGAGCAGTTCTTC. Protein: CASSLGTGYTHNEQFF.

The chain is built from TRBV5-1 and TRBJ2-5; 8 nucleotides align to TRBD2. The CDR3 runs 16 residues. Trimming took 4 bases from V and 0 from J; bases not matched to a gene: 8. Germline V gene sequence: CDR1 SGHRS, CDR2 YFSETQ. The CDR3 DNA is TGCGCCAGCAGCCCTATAACTAGCGGCTACCAAGAGACCCAGTACTTC. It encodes CASSPITSGYQETQYF.

The chain's CDR3 is CASSFLADNEQFF. The CDR3 region has the DNA TGTGCCAGCAGCTTCTTGGCGGACAATGAGCAGTTCTTC. The V and J genes are TRBV7-4 and TRBJ2-1, with D hard to call. CDR3 length: 13 residues. Deletions cut 3 bases from V and 5 bases from J, with 8 bases between. Germline loops: CDR1 SGHVT, CDR2 SQSDAQ.

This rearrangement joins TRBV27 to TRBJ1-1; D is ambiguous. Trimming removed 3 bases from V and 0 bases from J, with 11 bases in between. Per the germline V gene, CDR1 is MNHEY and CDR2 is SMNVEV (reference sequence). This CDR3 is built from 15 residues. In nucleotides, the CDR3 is TGTGCCAGCAGTTTTTCCAATACTTTGAACACTGAAGCTTTCTTT. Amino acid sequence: CASSFSNTLNTEAFF.

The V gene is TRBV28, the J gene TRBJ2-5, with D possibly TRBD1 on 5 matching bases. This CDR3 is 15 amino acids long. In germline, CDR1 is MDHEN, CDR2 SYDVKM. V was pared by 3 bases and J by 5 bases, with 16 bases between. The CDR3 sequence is CASSFLSTGLETQYF. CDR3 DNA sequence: TGTGCCAGCAGTTTCTTATCCACAGGCTTGGAGACCCAGTACTTC.

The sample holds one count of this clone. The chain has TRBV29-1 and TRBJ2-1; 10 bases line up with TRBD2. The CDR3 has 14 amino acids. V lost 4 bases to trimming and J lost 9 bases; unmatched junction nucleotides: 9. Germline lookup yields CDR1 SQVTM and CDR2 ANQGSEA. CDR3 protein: CSVVGLAGEGEQFF. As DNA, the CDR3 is TGCAGCGTTGTCGGGCTAGCGGGGGAGGGTGAGCAGTTCTTC.

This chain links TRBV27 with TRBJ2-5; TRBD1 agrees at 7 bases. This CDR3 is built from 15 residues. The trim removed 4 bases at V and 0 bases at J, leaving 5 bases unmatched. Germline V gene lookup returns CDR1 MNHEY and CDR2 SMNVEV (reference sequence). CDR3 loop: CASSSSGQDQETQYF. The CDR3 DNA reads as TGTGCCAGCAGTTCCTCTGGACAGGACCAAGAGACCCAGTACTTC.

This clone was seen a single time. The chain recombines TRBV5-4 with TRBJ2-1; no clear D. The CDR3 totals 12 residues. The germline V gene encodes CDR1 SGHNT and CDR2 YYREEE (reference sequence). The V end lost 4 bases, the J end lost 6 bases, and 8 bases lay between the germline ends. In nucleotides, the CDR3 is TGTGCCAGCAGCGCACGAGGCAATGAGCAGTTCTTC. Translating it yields CASSARGNEQFF.

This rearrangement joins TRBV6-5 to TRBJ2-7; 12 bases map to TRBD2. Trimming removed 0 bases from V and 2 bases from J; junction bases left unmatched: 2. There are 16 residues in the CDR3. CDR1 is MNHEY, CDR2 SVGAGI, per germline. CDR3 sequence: CASSYSRLAGAYEQYF. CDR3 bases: TGTGCCAGCAGTTACTCGAGACTAGCGGGGGCCTACGAGCAGTACTTC.